The entry below describes one T cell receptor beta chain. The antigen is unknown. The sample is drawn from a study of memory CD4+ T cells and cytomegalovirus serostatus. Points from the study as a whole: Each of 67 CMV-associated TCRbeta sequences occurred in one to five individuals.

Looked up from germline, CDR1 is GTSNPN and CDR2 is SVGIG (reference sequence). This CDR3 has 13 residues. V was trimmed by 0 bases and J by 4 bases, leaving 10 bases between them. Some clones are missing from TCRdb's copy, which holds only in-frame ones; the method was immunoSEQ multiplex PCR. The data hold more than 50,000 clones, with roughly 80% observed a single time. The sort gate was single viable CD3+CD4+CD8-CD45RO+ cells for memory CD4+ T cells. This clonotype was obtained from an adult in good health and CMV-seronegative. The sequencing sample was made of memory CD4+ T cells from blood. The chain employs TRBV30 and TRBJ2-7, with D maybe TRBD1 (6 bases). For the CDR3, the DNA is TGTGCCTGGAGTGTGAACAGGGTATACGAGCAGTACTTC. It yields the protein CAWSVNRVYEQYF. The whole variable domain, filled in from reference TRBV30 and TRBJ2-7, reads SQTIHQWPATLVQPVGSPLSLECTVEGTSNPNLYWYRQAAGRGLQLLFYSVGIGQISSEVPQNLSASRPQDRQFILSSKKLLLSDSGFYLCAWSVNRVYEQYFGPGTRLTVT.